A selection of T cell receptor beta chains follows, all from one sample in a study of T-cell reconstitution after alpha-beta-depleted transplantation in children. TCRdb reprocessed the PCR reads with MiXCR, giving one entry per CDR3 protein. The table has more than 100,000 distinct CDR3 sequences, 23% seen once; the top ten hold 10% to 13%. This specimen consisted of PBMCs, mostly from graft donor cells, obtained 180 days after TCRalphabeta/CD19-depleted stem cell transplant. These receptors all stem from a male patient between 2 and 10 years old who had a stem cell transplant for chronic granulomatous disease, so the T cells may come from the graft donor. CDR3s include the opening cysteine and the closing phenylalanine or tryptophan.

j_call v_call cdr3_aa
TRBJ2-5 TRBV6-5 CASSYSELAGGVTQYF
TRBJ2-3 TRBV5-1 CASRLTGDTQYF
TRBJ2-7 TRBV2 CASSGRERADEQYF
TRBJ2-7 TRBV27 CASSIGQGRDEQYF
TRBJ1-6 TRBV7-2 CASSLARTGHSPLHF
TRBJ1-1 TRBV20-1 CSANGGGRTEAFF
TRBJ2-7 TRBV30 CALGGTSYEQYF
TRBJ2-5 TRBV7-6 CASSPRGDSFSYF
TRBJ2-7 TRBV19 CASSISSQHRYEQYF
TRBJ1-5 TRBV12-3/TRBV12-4 CASSSPEVLQPQHF
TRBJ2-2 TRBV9 CASSVNSGRGHTGELFF
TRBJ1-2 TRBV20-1 CSASSFFRGYGYTF
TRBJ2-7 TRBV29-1 CSASPRGSYEQYF
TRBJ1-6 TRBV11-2 CASSLEAAVDSPLHF
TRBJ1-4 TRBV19 CASSMANEKLFF
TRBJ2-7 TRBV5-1 CASSPKAQGWYETLSYEQYF
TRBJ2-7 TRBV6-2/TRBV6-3 CASSYMPRGEQYF
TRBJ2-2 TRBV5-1 CASSLVTGDTGELFF
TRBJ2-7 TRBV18 CASSADGTGVEQYF
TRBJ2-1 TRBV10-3 CAISERDRGRNEQFF
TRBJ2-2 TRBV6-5 CASSQGAGELFF
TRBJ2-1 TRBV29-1 CSVAGGVGYEQFF
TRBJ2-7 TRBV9 CASSVGGLAGLDEQYF
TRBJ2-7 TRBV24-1 CATSDVQGQYF
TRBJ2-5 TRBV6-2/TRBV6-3 CASSWRGTAQTQYF
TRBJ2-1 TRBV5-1 CASSLPGGYEQFF
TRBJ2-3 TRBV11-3 CASSLDRTTPTQYF
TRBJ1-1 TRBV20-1 CSAPGRGAVVNTEAFF
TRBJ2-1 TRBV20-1 CSARDLSGGYSVSYNEQFF
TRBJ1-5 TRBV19 CASITVGGTGDVSNQPQHF
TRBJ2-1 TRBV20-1 CSATPSAGGLNEQFF
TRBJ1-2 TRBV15 CATGVRQSNYGYTF
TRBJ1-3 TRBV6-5 CASSYSQGGTGNTIYF
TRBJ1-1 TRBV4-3 CASSQDVGEQNTEAFF
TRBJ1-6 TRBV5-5 CASSLEGTPFDSPLHF
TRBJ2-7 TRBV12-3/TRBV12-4 CASSDTGYEQYF
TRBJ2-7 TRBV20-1 CSARRSFSAYEQYF
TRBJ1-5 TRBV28 CASSSSGESNQPQHF
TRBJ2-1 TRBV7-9 CASSPLGNNEQFF
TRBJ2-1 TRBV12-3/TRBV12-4 CASRITSGGNNEQFF
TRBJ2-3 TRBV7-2 CASSAIPGLAGEDTQYF
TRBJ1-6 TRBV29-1 CSPPGQGNSPLHF
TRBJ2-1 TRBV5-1 CASSPGAVVNEQFF
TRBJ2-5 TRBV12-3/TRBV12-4 CASSLTSGGGETQYF
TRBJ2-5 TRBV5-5 CASSLGSVTGGETQYF
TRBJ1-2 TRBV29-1 CSVEGHPYGYTF
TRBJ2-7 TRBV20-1 CSASLRERSYEQYF
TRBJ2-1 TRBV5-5 CASSLWWGDRENYNEQFF
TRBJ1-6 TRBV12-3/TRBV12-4 CASSLPTGSPLHF
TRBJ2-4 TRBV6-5 CASSFERAKNIQYF
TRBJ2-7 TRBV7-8 CASSLIGGRRTYEQYF